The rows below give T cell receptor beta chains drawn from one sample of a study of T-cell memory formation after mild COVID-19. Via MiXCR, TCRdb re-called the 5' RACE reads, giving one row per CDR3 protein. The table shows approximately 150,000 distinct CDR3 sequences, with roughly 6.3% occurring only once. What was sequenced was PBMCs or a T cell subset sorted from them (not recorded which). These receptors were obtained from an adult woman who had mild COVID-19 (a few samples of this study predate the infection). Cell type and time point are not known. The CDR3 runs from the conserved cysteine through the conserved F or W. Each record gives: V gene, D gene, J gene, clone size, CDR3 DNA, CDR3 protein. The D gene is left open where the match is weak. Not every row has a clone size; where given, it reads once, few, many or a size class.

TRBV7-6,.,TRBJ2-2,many,TGTGCCAGCGGGACCGGGATAAGGAACACCGGGGAGCTGTTTTTT,CASGTGIRNTGELFF
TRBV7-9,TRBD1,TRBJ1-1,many,TGTGCCGCAGATCGACAGGGTATGAACACTGAAGCTTTCTTT,CAADRQGMNTEAFF
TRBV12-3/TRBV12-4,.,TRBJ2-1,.,TGTGCCAGCAGTTTAGGGGAGGCTGAGCAGTTCTTC,CASSLGEAEQFF
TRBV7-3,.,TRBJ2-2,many,TGTGCCAGCAGCACGCCCTCCCGGGGGGAGCTGTTTTTT,CASSTPSRGELFF
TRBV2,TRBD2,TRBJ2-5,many,TGTGCCAGCACCGGGACTAGCGGGGCAGAGACCCAGTACTTC,CASTGTSGAETQYF
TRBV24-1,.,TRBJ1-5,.,TGTGCCACCAGTGATCGGGACGGCTATCAGCCCCAGCATTTT,CATSDRDGYQPQHF
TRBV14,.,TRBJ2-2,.,TGTGCCAGCAGCCTCCCAAGGGGAGCGGCTCTGAACACCGGGGAGCTGTTTTTT,CASSLPRGAALNTGELFF
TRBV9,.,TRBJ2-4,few,TGTGCCAGCAGCGTCGGACAGCACCCTCTGGAAAACATTCAGTACTTC,CASSVGQHPLENIQYF
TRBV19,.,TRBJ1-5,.,TGTGCCAGTAGTATGCAGGGAGGATTAGGACAGCCCCAGCATTTT,CASSMQGGLGQPQHF
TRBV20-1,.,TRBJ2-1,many,TGCAGTGCTACATTGTCCTACAATGAGCAGTTCTTC,CSATLSYNEQFF
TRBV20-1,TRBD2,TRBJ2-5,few,TGCAGTGCTAGAGATCCGGCGGGAGGGAGTATTAGAGAGACCCAGTACTTC,CSARDPAGGSIRETQYF
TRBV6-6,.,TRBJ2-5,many,TGTGCCAGCAGAACGACTCTTAACGAAGAGACCCAGTACTTC,CASRTTLNEETQYF
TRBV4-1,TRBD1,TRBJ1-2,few,TGCGCCAGCAGCCAAGATCTTAGCAGGGGGCACTATGGCTACACCTTC,CASSQDLSRGHYGYTF
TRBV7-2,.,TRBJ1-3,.,TGTGCCAGCAGCTTTTCTGGTACCTCTGGAAACACCATATATTTT,CASSFSGTSGNTIYF
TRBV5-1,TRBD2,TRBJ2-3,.,TGCGCCAGCAGCATTGGACTAGCGGGGATAACAGATACGCAGTATTTT,CASSIGLAGITDTQYF
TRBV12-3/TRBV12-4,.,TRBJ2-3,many,TGTGCCAGCACCACTTTCACAGATACGCAGTATTTT,CASTTFTDTQYF
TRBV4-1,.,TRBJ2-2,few,TGCGCCAGCAGCCAAGATCACGGGACAGGGGAGCTGTTTTTT,CASSQDHGTGELFF
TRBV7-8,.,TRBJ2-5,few,TGTGCCAGCAGCTTATTCCAGGGACGAACCCAAGAGACCCAGTACTTC,CASSLFQGRTQETQYF
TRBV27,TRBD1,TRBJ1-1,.,TGTGCCAGCAGCACTCCGGGACAGGGCTTCACTGAAGCTTTCTTT,CASSTPGQGFTEAFF
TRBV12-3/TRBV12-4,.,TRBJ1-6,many,TGTGCCAGCAGTTTGTTTGACGGAGAAAGTCCCCTCCACTTT,CASSLFDGESPLHF
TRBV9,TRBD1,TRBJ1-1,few,TGTGCCAGCAGCAATTCGGCGGGACAGCCTGAAGCTTTCTTT,CASSNSAGQPEAFF
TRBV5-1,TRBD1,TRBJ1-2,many,TGCGCCAGCAGCCCCGGACAGGGCGGCTACACCTTC,CASSPGQGGYTF
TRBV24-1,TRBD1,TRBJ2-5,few,TGTGCCACCAGCGATACCGGGACAGGGGAAGAGACCCAGTACTTC,CATSDTGTGEETQYF
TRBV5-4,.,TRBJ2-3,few,TGTGCCAGCAGCCTACAGGGCCCGCCAGATACGCAGTATTTT,CASSLQGPPDTQYF
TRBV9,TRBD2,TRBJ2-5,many,TGTGCCAGCAGCGACGGACTAGCGGGTGCTGAGACCCAGTACTTC,CASSDGLAGAETQYF
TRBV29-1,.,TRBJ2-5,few,TGCAGCGCTCGGCCAGGGAGAGGCCAAGAGACCCAGTACTTC,CSARPGRGQETQYF
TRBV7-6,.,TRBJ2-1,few,TGTGCCAGCAGCTTAACGGCAAATATTCACAATGAGCAGTTCTTC,CASSLTANIHNEQFF
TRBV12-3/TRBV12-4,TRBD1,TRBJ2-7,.,TGTGCCAGCAGCCTGACAGGGGATATCTCTCACGAGCAGTACTTC,CASSLTGDISHEQYF
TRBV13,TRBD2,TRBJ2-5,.,TGTGCCAGCAGCCATGCGGGAGGAGAGACCCAGTACTTC,CASSHAGGETQYF
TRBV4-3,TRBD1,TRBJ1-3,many,TGCGCCAGCAGCCAAGAACGTGGGAGAGGGACAGCCTCTGGAAACACCATATATTTT,CASSQERGRGTASGNTIYF
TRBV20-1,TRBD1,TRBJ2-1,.,TGCAGTGCTAGCCCTATGGGGACAGGGAACAATGAGCAGTTCTTC,CSASPMGTGNNEQFF
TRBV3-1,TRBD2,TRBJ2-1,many,TGTGCCAGCAGCCAAGGTCCGGGGGGGCCTTTCAATGAGCAGTTCTTC,CASSQGPGGPFNEQFF
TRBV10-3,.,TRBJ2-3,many,TGTGCCATCACTAATACCGGGGATACGCAGTATTTT,CAITNTGDTQYF
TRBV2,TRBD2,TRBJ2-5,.,TGTGCCAGCAGGAAGCCTCTAGCGGGGGAAAAAGAGACCCAGTACTTC,CASRKPLAGEKETQYF
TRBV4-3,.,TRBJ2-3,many,TGCGCCAGCGGAGCGACAGGCACAGATACGCAGTATTTT,CASGATGTDTQYF
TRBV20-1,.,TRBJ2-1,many,TGCAGTGCCGCCCGAGTTTACAATGAGCAGTTCTTC,CSAARVYNEQFF
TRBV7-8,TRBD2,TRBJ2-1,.,TGTGCCAGCAGCTTAGCGTACAGCGGGAGGGCCTGGGAGCAGTTCTTC,CASSLAYSGRAWEQFF
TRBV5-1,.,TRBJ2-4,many,TGCGCCAGCAGCCAAACAGGCGAAAACATTCAGTACTTC,CASSQTGENIQYF
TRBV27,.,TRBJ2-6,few,TGTGCCAGCAGCCCTATCAGGAGTGTCTCTGGGGCCAACGTCCTGACTTTC,CASSPIRSVSGANVLTF
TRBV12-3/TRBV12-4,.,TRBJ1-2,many,TGTGCCAGCAGTTTAAGGGATGGCTACACCTTC,CASSLRDGYTF
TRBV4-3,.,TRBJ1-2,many,TGCGCCAGCAGCGCAAGGGTAGTAGATGGCTACACCTTC,CASSARVVDGYTF
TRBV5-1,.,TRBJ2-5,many,TGTGCCAGCAGTTTGGGCAGCCAAGAGACCCAGTACTTC,CASSLGSQETQYF
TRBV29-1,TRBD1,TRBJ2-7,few,TGCAGCGTTGAATGGGGGACAGGACCTGGGGAGCAGTACTTC,CSVEWGTGPGEQYF
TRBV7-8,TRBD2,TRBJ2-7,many,TGTGCCAGCAGCTTAGCGGCTAGCGGGACCTACGAGCAGTACTTC,CASSLAASGTYEQYF
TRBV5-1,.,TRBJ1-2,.,TGCGCCAGCAGCTTGGAATCAGGGGACGTTGGCTACACCTTC,CASSLESGDVGYTF
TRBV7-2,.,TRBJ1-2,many,TGTGCCAGCAGTCTCGCGGGGCACGGCTACACCTTC,CASSLAGHGYTF
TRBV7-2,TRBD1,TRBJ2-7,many,TGTGCCAGCAGCTTACAGCTGGGACAGGGTAAATACGAGCAGTACTTC,CASSLQLGQGKYEQYF
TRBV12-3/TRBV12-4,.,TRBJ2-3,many,TGTGCCAGCAGTGGTGGTTCGCAGGGCACAGATACGCAGTATTTT,CASSGGSQGTDTQYF
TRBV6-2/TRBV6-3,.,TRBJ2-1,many,TGTGCCAGCAGTCCCTCCCCTCGCGGACCTTACAATGAGCAGTTCTTC,CASSPSPRGPYNEQFF